Following are 9 T cell receptor beta chains from one sample sequenced in a study of shared clonotypes between healthy human individuals. The table came from immunoSEQ multiplex PCR; TCRdb's copy has only in-frame clones and leaves some out. Among more than 2 million clones listed, almost 96% were seen once. The sample was naive CD4+ T cells sorted from blood. Specified subset: CD45RA+ positively selected. Receptor source: a man aged 18-30 years in good health.

V is TRBV9 and J is TRBJ2-7, with 12 bases fitting TRBD2. CDR3 size: 17 residues. Germline values: CDR1 SGDLS, CDR2 YYNGEE. V gave up 3 bases and J gave up 2 bases; unmatched junction bases: 9. Here the CDR3 reads CASSARTSGTGTYEQYF. CDR3 nucleotide sequence: TGTGCCAGCAGCGCCCGGACTAGCGGGACGGGAACCTACGAGCAGTACTTC.

The CDR3 spells CASSVANGDRAFF. CDR3 coding DNA: TGTGCCAGCAGCGTAGCCAACGGCGATCGAGCTTTCTTT. The chain uses TRBV9 and TRBJ1-1; D remains ambiguous. In germline, CDR1 is SGDLS, CDR2 YYNGEE. V was trimmed by 0 bases and J by 10 bases, leaving 13 bases between them. This CDR3 comprises 13 residues.

In its sample, this clone was seen once. The chain uses TRBV30 and TRBJ2-1; perhaps TRBD1 as D (5 bases). Trimming pared 2 bases from V and 8 bases from J, leaving 16 bases between. Germline V gene lookup returns CDR1 GTSNPN and CDR2 SVGIG (reference sequence). The CDR3 loop spans 14 amino acids. This chain's CDR3 is CAWSKGQKVYEQFF. The CDR3 DNA follows: TGTGCCTGGAGTAAGGGGCAGAAGGTATATGAGCAGTTCTTC. Drawing the rest from reference TRBV30 and TRBJ2-1, the complete variable domain is SQTIHQWPATLVQPVGSPLSLECTVEGTSNPNLYWYRQAAGRGLQLLFYSVGIGQISSEVPQNLSASRPQDRQFILSSKKLLLSDSGFYLCAWSKGQKVYEQFFGPGTRLTVL.

The rearrangement joins TRBV27 to TRBJ1-2, with 8 nucleotides matching TRBD1. This CDR3 region has 14 residues. CDR1 and CDR2 (germline): MNHEY, SMNVEV (reference sequence). Unmatched junction bases numbered 5, after V lost 3 bases and J lost 5 bases. The CDR3 bases are TGTGCCAGCAGTTTTGGGCAGGGGGCTTATGGCTACACCTTC. Translation gives CASSFGQGAYGYTF.

This chain joins TRBV5-4 and TRBJ1-2; no clear D. Germline CDR1 reads SGHNT; CDR2 reads YYREEE (reference sequence). Trimming left V 0 bases short and J 8 bases short, with 8 bases between. The CDR3 spans 12 residues. CDR3 protein: CASSLDLIGYTF. The CDR3 DNA follows: TGTGCCAGCAGCTTGGACTTAATCGGCTACACCTTC.

The chain carries TRBV27 and TRBJ1-2; 10 nucleotides align to TRBD1. The CDR3 has 14 residues. Unmatched junction bases numbered 4, after V lost 5 bases and J lost 4 bases. Germline V gene lookup returns CDR1 MNHEY and CDR2 SMNVEV (reference sequence). The CDR3 here is CASSQRTGGYGYTF. The CDR3 DNA reads TGTGCCAGCAGTCAAAGGACAGGGGGCTATGGCTACACCTTC.

CDR3 bases: TGCGCCAGCAGCCAAGATGAGTATCCGGGGTATGGCTACACCTTC. It encodes CASSQDEYPGYGYTF. The chain carries TRBV4-3 and TRBJ1-2; D is ambiguous. Germline lookup yields CDR1 LGHNA and CDR2 YSLEER. V gave up 0 bases and J gave up 5 bases, with 13 bases separating them. The CDR3 sequence is 15 residues long.

The rearrangement joins TRBV14 to TRBJ1-2; D unclear. With 1 base removed from V and 3 bases from J, the gap between germline ends came to 6 bases. Germline CDR1 and CDR2: SGHDN and FVKESK. This CDR3 has 13 amino acids. The CDR3 nucleotides are TGTGCCAGCAGCCAAGGGACCCACTATGGCTACACCTTC. Its protein product is CASSQGTHYGYTF.

The J gene is TRBJ2-1, the V gene TRBV28, with D possibly being TRBD1 (6 bases). The length of the CDR3 is 15 residues. Germline V lookup: CDR1 MDHEN, CDR2 SYDVKM. The V end lost 5 bases, the J end lost 1 base, and 12 bases lay between the germline ends. CDR3 nucleotides: TGTGCCAGCAGTATCCTCAGGGGATCCTACAATGAGCAGTTCTTC. Its protein is CASSILRGSYNEQFF.